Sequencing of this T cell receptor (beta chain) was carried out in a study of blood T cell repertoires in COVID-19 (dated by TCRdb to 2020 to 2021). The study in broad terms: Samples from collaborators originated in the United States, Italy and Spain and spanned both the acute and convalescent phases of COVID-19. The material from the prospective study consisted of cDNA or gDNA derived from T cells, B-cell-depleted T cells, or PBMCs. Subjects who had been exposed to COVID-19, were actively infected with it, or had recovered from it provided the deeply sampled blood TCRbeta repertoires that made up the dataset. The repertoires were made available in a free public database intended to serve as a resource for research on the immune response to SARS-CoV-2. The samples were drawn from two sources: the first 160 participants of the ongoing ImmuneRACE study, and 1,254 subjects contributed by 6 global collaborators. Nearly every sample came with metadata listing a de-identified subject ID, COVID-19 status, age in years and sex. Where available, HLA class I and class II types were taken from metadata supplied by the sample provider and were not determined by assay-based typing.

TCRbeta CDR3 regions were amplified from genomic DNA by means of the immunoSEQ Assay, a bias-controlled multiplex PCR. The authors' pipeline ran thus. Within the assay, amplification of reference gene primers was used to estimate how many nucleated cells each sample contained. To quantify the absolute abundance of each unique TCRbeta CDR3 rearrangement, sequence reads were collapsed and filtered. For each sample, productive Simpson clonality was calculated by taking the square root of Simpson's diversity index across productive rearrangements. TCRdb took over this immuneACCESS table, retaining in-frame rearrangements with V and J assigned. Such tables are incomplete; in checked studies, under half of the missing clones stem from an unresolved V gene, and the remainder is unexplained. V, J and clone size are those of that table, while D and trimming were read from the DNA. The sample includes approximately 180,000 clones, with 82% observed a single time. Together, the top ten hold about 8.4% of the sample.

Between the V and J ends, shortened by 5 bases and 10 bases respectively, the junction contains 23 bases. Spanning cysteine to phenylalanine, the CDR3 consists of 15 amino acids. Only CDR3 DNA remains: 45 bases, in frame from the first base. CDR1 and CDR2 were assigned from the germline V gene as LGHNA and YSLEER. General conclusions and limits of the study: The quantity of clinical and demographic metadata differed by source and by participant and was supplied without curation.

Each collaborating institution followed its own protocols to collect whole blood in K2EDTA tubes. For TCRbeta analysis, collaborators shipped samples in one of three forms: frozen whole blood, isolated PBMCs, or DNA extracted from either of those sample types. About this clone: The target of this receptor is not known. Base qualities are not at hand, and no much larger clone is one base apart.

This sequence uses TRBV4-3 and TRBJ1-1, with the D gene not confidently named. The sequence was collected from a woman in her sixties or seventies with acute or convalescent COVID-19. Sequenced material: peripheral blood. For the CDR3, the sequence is CASSEVPGGGLGAFF. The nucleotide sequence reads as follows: TGCGCCAGCAGCGAGGTACCGGGAGGAGGATTAGGAGCTTTCTTT.